The clone carrying this TCR beta chain was seen a handful of times. These data belong to a study of blood T cell repertoires in COVID-19. Study summary: The United States, Italy and Spain provided the acute and convalescent COVID-19 samples. Sources were T cells, B-cell-depleted T cells, or PBMCs; the material itself was cDNA or gDNA.

The ends were cut back, 2 bases at V and 2 bases at J, with 11 bases in the middle. Germline V CDR1 and CDR2: SGHDT, YYEEEE. This CDR3 is 15 amino acids long. Per the original methods: The authors estimated nucleated cell counts from reference gene primer amplification. The protocol was immunoSEQ multiplex PCR, while the TCRdb copy is restricted to in-frame clones and leaves out a portion. V and J calls plus clone size are reproduced from that table; the DNA served to infer D and trimming. In the table there are about 150,000 clones, approximately 78% of which are singletons. Sequenced material: peripheral blood. The TCR sequence derives from a human donor with acute or convalescent COVID-19. The donor label of this sample is uncertain. The V gene is TRBV5-6, the J gene TRBJ1-5; D is undetermined. Here the CDR3 DNA reads TGTGCCAGCAGCTTATTGTCGGGTGGCAATCAGCCCCAGCATTTT. This gives the protein CASSLLSGGNQPQHF. The full variable domain, its missing parts supplied by reference TRBV5-6 and TRBJ1-5, is DAGVTQSPTHLIKTRGQQVTLRCSPKSGHDTVSWYQQALGQGPQFIFQYYEEEERQRGNFPDRFSGHQFPNYSSELNVNALLLGDSALYLCASSLLSGGNQPQHFGDGTRLSIL.